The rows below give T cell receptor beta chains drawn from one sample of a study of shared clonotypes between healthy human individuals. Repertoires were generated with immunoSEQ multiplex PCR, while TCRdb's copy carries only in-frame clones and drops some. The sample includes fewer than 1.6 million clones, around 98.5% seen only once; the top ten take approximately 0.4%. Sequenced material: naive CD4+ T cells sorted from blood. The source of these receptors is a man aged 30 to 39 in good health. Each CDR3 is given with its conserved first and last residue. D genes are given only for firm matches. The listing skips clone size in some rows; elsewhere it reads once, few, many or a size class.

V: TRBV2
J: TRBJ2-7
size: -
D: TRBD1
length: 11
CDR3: CASLDRYEQYF
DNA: TGTGCCAGCTTGGACAGGTACGAGCAGTACTTC

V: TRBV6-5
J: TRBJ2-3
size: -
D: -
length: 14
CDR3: CASSYAPLSDTQYF
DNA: TGTGCCAGCAGTTACGCCCCCCTATCCGATACGCAGTATTTT

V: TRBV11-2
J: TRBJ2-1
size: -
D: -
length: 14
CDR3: CASSPQGMGNEQFF
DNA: TGTGCCAGCAGCCCACAAGGGATGGGGAATGAGCAGTTCTTC

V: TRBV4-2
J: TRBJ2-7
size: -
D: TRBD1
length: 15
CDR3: CASSQQGVRGYEQYF
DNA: TGTGCCAGCAGCCAACAGGGGGTAAGGGGCTACGAGCAGTACTTC

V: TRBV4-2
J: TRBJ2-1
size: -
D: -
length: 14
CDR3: CASSQAGAKNEQFF
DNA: TGTGCCAGCAGCCAGGCCGGGGCAAAGAATGAGCAGTTCTTC

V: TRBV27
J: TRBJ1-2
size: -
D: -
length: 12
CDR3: CASRDRLRGYTF
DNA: TGTGCCAGCAGAGACAGATTAAGGGGCTACACCTTC

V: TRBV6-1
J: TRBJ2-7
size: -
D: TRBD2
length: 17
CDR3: CASSEDSLAGVSYEQYF
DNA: TGTGCCAGCAGTGAAGATTCCCTAGCGGGAGTGTCCTACGAGCAGTACTTC

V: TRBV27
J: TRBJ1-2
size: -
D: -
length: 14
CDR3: CASSPRLAADGYTF
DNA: TGTGCCAGCAGCCCCCGGTTGGCGGCCGATGGCTACACCTTC

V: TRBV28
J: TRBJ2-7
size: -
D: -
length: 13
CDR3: CASSLGIPWEQYF
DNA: TGTGCCAGCAGTTTAGGGATTCCGTGGGAGCAGTACTTC

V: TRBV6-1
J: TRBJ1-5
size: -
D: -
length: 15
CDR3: CASSEASDRPPPQHF
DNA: TGTGCCAGCAGTGAAGCATCGGACAGACCCCCGCCCCAGCATTTT

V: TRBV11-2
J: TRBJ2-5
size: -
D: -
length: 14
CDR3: CASSFTGRGETQYF
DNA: TGTGCCAGCAGCTTTACAGGGAGGGGAGAGACCCAGTACTTC

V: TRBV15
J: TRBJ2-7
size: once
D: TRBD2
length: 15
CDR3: CATSARLAGAFEQYF
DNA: TGTGCCACCAGCGCGCGACTAGCGGGAGCCTTCGAGCAGTACTTC

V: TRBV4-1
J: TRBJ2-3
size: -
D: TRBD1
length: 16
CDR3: CASSQDQQGATDTQYF
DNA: TGCGCCAGCAGCCAAGATCAACAGGGGGCTACAGATACGCAGTATTTT

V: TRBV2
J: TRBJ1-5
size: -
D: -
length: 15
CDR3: CASSTNRAENQPQHF
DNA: TGTGCCAGCAGTACAAACCGGGCCGAAAATCAGCCCCAGCATTTT

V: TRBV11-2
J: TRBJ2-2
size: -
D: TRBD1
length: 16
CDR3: CASSLLSGGLVGELFF
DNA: TGTGCCAGCAGCTTATTATCAGGGGGCTTGGTCGGGGAGCTGTTTTTT

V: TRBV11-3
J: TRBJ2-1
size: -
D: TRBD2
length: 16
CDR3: CASSLAGTSGGNEQFF
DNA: TGTGCCAGCAGCTTAGCCGGGACTAGCGGTGGGAATGAGCAGTTCTTC

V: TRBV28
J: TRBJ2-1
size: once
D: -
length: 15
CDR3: CASSLADGFANEQFF
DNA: TGTGCCAGCAGTTTAGCGGATGGATTCGCCAATGAGCAGTTCTTC

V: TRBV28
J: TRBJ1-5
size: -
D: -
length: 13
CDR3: CASKLGVDQPQHF
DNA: TGTGCCAGCAAGCTGGGGGTAGATCAGCCCCAGCATTTT

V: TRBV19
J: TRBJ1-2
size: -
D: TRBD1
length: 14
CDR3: CASRSDRAGYGYTF
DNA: TGTGCCAGTAGATCGGACAGGGCCGGCTATGGCTACACCTTC

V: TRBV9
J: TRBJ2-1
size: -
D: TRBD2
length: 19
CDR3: CASSVVGSSGSGSYNEQFF
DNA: TGTGCCAGCAGCGTAGTGGGGAGTAGCGGGAGTGGCTCCTACAATGAGCAGTTCTTC

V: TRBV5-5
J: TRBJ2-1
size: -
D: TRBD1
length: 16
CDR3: CASSVRTGSSYNEQFF
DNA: TGTGCCAGCAGCGTGAGGACAGGGAGCTCCTACAATGAGCAGTTCTTC

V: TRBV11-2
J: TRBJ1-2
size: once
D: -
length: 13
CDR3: CASSWTANYGYTF
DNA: TGTGCCAGCAGCTGGACAGCGAACTATGGCTACACCTTC

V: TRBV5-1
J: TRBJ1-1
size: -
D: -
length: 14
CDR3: CASSPQSANTEAFF
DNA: TGCGCCAGCAGCCCTCAGTCGGCGAACACTGAAGCTTTCTTT

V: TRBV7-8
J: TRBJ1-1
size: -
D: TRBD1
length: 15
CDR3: CASSYMTGVNTEAFF
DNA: TGTGCCAGCAGCTACATGACAGGGGTGAACACTGAAGCTTTCTTT

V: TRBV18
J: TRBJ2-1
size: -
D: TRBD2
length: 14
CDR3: CASSQSGRRNEQFF
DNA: TGTGCCAGCTCACAGAGCGGGAGACGGAATGAGCAGTTCTTC

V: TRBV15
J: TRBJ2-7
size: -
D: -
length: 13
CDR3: CATSRGQKDEQYF
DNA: TGTGCCACCAGCAGAGGACAAAAAGATGAGCAGTACTTC

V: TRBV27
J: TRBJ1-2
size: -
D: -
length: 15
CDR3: CASSPYPRGGYGYTF
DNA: TGTGCCAGCAGTCCATACCCCCGGGGTGGCTATGGCTACACCTTC

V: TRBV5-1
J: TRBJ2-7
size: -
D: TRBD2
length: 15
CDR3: CASSLDGGRSYEQYF
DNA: TGCGCCAGCAGCTTGGATGGCGGGAGGTCCTACGAGCAGTACTTC